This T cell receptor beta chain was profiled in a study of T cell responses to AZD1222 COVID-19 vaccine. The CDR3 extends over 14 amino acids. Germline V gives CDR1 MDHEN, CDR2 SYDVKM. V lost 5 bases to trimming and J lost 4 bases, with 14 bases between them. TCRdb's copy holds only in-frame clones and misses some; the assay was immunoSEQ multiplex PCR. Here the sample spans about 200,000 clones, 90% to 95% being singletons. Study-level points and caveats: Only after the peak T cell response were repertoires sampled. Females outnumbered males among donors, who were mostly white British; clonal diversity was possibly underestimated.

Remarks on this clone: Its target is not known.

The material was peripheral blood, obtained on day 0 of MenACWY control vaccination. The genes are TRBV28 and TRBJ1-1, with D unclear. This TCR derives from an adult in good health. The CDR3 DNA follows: TGTGCCAGCAGTACGGGAACAGTACTCACTGAAGCTTTCTTT. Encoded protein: CASSTGTVLTEAFF.